The rows below give T cell receptor beta chains drawn from one sample of a study of response to subunit inactivated influenza vaccine. TCRdb redid the calling of the RT-PCR reads with MiXCR, one entry per CDR3 protein. The data hold under 500,000 distinct CDR3 sequences, with approximately 9.9% observed a single time. This specimen was PBMCs from blood, taken about 40 days after vaccination. These receptors were taken from a middle-aged man who received an inactivated influenza vaccine. Both conserved end residues are part of each CDR3. D genes are given only for firm matches. Expanded clones get a size class; other rows say once, few or many, or leave the size out.

cdr3_aa: CSARPPGPHEQYF; cdr3_nt: TGCAGTGCTAGACCGCCGGGACCCCACGAGCAGTACTTC; j_call: TRBJ2-7; v_call: TRBV20-1; d_call: .; clone_size: many
cdr3_aa: CASSFGQGSEQYF; cdr3_nt: TGTGCCAGCAGTTTTGGGCAGGGTAGCGAGCAGTACTTC; j_call: TRBJ2-7; v_call: TRBV12-3/TRBV12-4; d_call: .; clone_size: many
cdr3_aa: CASSSDQPQHF; cdr3_nt: TGTGCCAGCAGTTCTGACCAGCCCCAGCATTTT; j_call: TRBJ1-5; v_call: TRBV6-6; d_call: .; clone_size: few
cdr3_aa: CSAAISGTNTDTQYF; cdr3_nt: TGCAGTGCTGCGATATCCGGGACTAACACAGATACGCAGTATTTT; j_call: TRBJ2-3; v_call: TRBV20-1; d_call: TRBD2; clone_size: once
cdr3_aa: CAISESLGGQPYEQYF; cdr3_nt: TGTGCCATCAGTGAGTCTCTAGGGGGACAGCCCTACGAGCAGTACTTC; j_call: TRBJ2-7; v_call: TRBV10-3; d_call: TRBD1; clone_size: few
cdr3_aa: CSAPMAGGYEQYF; cdr3_nt: TGCAGTGCCCCAATGGCAGGGGGCTACGAGCAGTACTTC; j_call: TRBJ2-7; v_call: TRBV20-1; d_call: TRBD1; clone_size: many
cdr3_aa: CASTPGRHLNTGELFF; cdr3_nt: TGTGCCAGCACCCCTGGACGGCACCTGAACACCGGGGAGCTGTTTTTT; j_call: TRBJ2-2; v_call: TRBV7-9; d_call: .; clone_size: many
cdr3_aa: CASSLNSGRQGEQYF; cdr3_nt: TGCGCCAGCAGCTTAAATAGCGGGAGGCAAGGAGAGCAGTACTTC; j_call: TRBJ2-7; v_call: TRBV5-1; d_call: TRBD2; clone_size: .
cdr3_aa: CASSRLAGGGSYNEQFF; cdr3_nt: TGCGCCAGCAGTAGACTAGCGGGAGGGGGGTCCTACAATGAGCAGTTCTTC; j_call: TRBJ2-1; v_call: TRBV5-1; d_call: TRBD2; clone_size: few
cdr3_aa: CASSLDRNDNEKLFF; cdr3_nt: TGTGCCAGCAGTCTCGACAGGAATGATAATGAAAAACTGTTTTTT; j_call: TRBJ1-4; v_call: TRBV12-3/TRBV12-4; d_call: .; clone_size: few
cdr3_aa: CASSQVVAGEGEQFF; cdr3_nt: TGTGCCAGCAGCCAGGTGGTAGCGGGAGAGGGTGAGCAGTTCTTC; j_call: TRBJ2-1; v_call: TRBV27; d_call: TRBD2; clone_size: many
cdr3_aa: CASSLGLAGVSYEQYF; cdr3_nt: TGTGCCAGCAGCCTTGGACTAGCGGGGGTATCCTACGAGCAGTACTTC; j_call: TRBJ2-7; v_call: TRBV3-1; d_call: TRBD2; clone_size: .
cdr3_aa: CASSLLSRASTDTQYF; cdr3_nt: TGTGCCAGCAGCTTACTCTCTAGGGCCAGCACAGATACGCAGTATTTT; j_call: TRBJ2-3; v_call: TRBV7-2; d_call: .; clone_size: few
cdr3_aa: CASSFVFGTDSNQPQHF; cdr3_nt: TGTGCCAGCAGTTTCGTTTTTGGGACAGATAGCAATCAGCCCCAGCATTTT; j_call: TRBJ1-5; v_call: TRBV28; d_call: TRBD1; clone_size: few
cdr3_aa: CAISAGGTVVHRDGYTF; cdr3_nt: TGTGCCATCAGTGCCGGGGGGACGGTCGTCCATCGGGATGGCTACACCTTC; j_call: TRBJ1-2; v_call: TRBV10-3; d_call: .; clone_size: many
cdr3_aa: CSASVSSGNTIYF; cdr3_nt: TGCAGTGCTAGTGTGAGCTCTGGAAACACCATATATTTT; j_call: TRBJ1-3; v_call: TRBV20-1; d_call: .; clone_size: few
cdr3_aa: CASSLEVGGEYEQYF; cdr3_nt: TGTGCCAGCAGCTTAGAAGTGGGGGGGGAGTACGAGCAGTACTTC; j_call: TRBJ2-7; v_call: TRBV11-2; d_call: TRBD2; clone_size: few
cdr3_aa: CSASPGGYEQYF; cdr3_nt: TGCAGTGCTAGTCCGGGGGGCTACGAGCAGTACTTC; j_call: TRBJ2-7; v_call: TRBV20-1; d_call: TRBD2; clone_size: many
cdr3_aa: CATSREGNPGNEQYF; cdr3_nt: TGTGCCACCAGCAGAGAGGGGAATCCTGGGAACGAGCAGTACTTC; j_call: TRBJ2-7; v_call: TRBV15; d_call: .; clone_size: .
cdr3_aa: CASSDRGGDNQPQHF; cdr3_nt: TGCGCCAGCAGTGACAGGGGGGGGGACAATCAGCCCCAGCATTTT; j_call: TRBJ1-5; v_call: TRBV10-2; d_call: TRBD1; clone_size: .
cdr3_aa: CASSLAAGQGDTEAFF; cdr3_nt: TGCGCCAGCAGCTTGGCCGCGGGACAGGGGGACACTGAAGCTTTCTTT; j_call: TRBJ1-1; v_call: TRBV5-1; d_call: TRBD1; clone_size: .
cdr3_aa: CASSQGNDRGPDTQYF; cdr3_nt: TGCGCCAGCAGCCAAGGCAACGACAGGGGCCCAGATACGCAGTATTTT; j_call: TRBJ2-3; v_call: TRBV4-1; d_call: TRBD1; clone_size: few
cdr3_aa: CSARAGHINTEAFF; cdr3_nt: TGCAGTGCTAGAGCTGGACACATAAACACTGAAGCTTTCTTT; j_call: TRBJ1-1; v_call: TRBV20-1; d_call: .; clone_size: .
cdr3_aa: CATMGRSYEQYF; cdr3_nt: TGTGCCACCATGGGCAGGTCCTACGAGCAGTACTTC; j_call: TRBJ2-7; v_call: TRBV28; d_call: .; clone_size: .
cdr3_aa: CASSFVTEAFF; cdr3_nt: TGTGCCAGCAGTTTTGTCACTGAAGCTTTCTTT; j_call: TRBJ1-1; v_call: TRBV12-3/TRBV12-4; d_call: .; clone_size: many
cdr3_aa: CASSFDWQGGNSPLHF; cdr3_nt: TGTGCCAGCAGTTTTGATTGGCAGGGGGGCAATTCACCCCTCCACTTT; j_call: TRBJ1-6; v_call: TRBV12-3/TRBV12-4; d_call: TRBD1; clone_size: many